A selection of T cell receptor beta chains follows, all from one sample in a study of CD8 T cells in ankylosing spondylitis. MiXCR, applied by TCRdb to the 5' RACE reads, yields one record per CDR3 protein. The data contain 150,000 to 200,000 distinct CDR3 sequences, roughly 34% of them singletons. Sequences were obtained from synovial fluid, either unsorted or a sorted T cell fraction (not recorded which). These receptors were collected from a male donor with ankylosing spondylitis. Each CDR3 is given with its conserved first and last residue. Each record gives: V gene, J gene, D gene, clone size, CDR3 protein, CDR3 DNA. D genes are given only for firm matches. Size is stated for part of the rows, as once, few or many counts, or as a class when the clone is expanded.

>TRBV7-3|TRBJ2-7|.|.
CASSLKGGQPYEQYF
TGTGCCAGCAGCTTAAAGGGGGGCCAGCCCTACGAGCAGTACTTC
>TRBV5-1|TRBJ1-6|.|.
CASSLGWGNSPLHF
TGCGCCAGCAGCTTGGGTTGGGGGAATTCACCCCTCCACTTT
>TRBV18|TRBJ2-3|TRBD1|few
CASSPGTVGGIEQYF
TGTGCCAGCTCACCAGGGACAGTTGGAGGAATAGAGCAGTATTTT
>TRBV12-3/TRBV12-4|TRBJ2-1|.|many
CASSFGRDNEQFF
TGTGCCAGCAGTTTCGGCAGGGACAATGAGCAGTTCTTC
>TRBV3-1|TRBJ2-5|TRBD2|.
CASSHRTSGGRETQYF
TGTGCCAGCAGCCACCGGACTAGCGGGGGTCGGGAGACCCAGTACTTC
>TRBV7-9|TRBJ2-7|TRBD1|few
CASSSVGTGSYEQYF
TGTGCCAGCAGCTCCGTGGGGACAGGGTCCTACGAGCAGTACTTC
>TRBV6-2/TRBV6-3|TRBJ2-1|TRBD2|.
CASSYSTTSGLNEQFF
TGTGCCAGCAGTTACTCGACGACTAGCGGGCTAAATGAGCAGTTCTTC
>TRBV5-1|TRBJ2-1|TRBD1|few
CASSYSAGGAGNNEQFF
TGCGCCAGCAGCTACTCAGCAGGGGGCGCGGGGAACAATGAGCAGTTCTTC
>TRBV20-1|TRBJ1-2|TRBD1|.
CSAGGQGPNYGYTF
TGCAGTGCTGGGGGACAGGGGCCTAACTATGGCTACACCTTC
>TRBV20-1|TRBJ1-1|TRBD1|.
CSATGQGVGEAFF
TGCAGTGCTACAGGACAGGGGGTGGGTGAAGCTTTCTTT
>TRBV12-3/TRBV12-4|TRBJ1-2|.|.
CASRGGSGGYTF
TGTGCCAGCAGGGGGGGGTCGGGGGGCTACACCTTC
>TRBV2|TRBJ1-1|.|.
CASVWRRPANTEAFF
TGTGCCAGCGTCTGGAGACGGCCCGCGAACACTGAAGCTTTCTTT
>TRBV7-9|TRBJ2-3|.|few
CASSLEGHTDTQYF
TGTGCCAGCAGCTTAGAAGGCCACACAGATACGCAGTATTTT
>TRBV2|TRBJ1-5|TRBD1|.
CASNPTDRGYSNQPQHF
TGTGCCAGCAACCCAACCGACAGGGGGTATAGCAATCAGCCCCAGCATTTT
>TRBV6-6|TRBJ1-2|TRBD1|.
CASTGGTTYGYTF
TGTGCCAGCACAGGGGGCACTACCTATGGCTACACCTTC
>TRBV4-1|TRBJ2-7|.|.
CASSQEKTGSGRYEQYF
TGCGCCAGCAGCCAAGAGAAAACAGGGAGTGGTAGGTACGAGCAGTACTTC
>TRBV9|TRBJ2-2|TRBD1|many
CASSGFTGTGLDTGELFF
TGTGCCAGCAGCGGTTTCACCGGGACAGGGCTTGACACCGGGGAGCTGTTTTTT
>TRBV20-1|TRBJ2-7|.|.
CSASRQGTYEQYF
TGCAGTGCTAGCAGGCAGGGTACCTACGAGCAGTACTTC
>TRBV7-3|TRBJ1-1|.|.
CASSSRSPLTEAFF
TGTGCCAGCAGCTCCAGATCACCCCTGACTGAAGCTTTCTTT
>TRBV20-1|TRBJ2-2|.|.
CSAIELRRGNTGELFF
TGCAGTGCTATAGAATTGCGGCGGGGTAACACCGGGGAGCTGTTTTTT
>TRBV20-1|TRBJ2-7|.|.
CSARADTYEQYF
TGCAGTGCTAGGGCCGACACCTACGAGCAGTACTTC
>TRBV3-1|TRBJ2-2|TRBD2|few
CASSQATSGGATGELFF
TGTGCCAGCAGCCAAGCCACTAGCGGGGGAGCCACCGGGGAGCTGTTTTTT
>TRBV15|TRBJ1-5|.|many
CATSRGGGQPQHF
TGTGCCACCAGCAGAGGAGGGGGGCAGCCCCAGCATTTT
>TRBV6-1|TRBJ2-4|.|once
CASSPLEGGKNIQYF
TGTGCCAGCAGCCCCCTGGAGGGGGGCAAAAACATTCAGTACTTC
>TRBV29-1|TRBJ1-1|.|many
CSVVRGWAEAFF
TGCAGCGTTGTGAGGGGGTGGGCTGAAGCTTTCTTT
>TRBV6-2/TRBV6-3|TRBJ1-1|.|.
CASIFDPYTEAFF
TGTGCCAGCATTTTTGACCCGTACACTGAAGCTTTCTTT
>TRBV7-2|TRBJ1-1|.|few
CASSLISRDTEAFF
TGTGCCAGCAGCTTAATCAGCAGGGACACTGAAGCTTTCTTT
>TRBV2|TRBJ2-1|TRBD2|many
CASSEASGTIYNEQFF
TGTGCCAGCAGTGAAGCCTCCGGGACTATTTACAATGAGCAGTTCTTC
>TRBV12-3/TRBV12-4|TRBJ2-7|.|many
CASSFGSYEQYF
TGTGCCAGCAGTTTTGGCTCCTACGAGCAGTACTTC
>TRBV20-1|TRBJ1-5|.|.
CSAVEGGNQPQHF
TGCAGTGCTGTTGAGGGGGGGAATCAGCCCCAGCATTTT
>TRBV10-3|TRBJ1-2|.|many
CAISELPTNYGYTF
TGTGCCATCAGTGAGTTACCGACCAACTATGGCTACACCTTC